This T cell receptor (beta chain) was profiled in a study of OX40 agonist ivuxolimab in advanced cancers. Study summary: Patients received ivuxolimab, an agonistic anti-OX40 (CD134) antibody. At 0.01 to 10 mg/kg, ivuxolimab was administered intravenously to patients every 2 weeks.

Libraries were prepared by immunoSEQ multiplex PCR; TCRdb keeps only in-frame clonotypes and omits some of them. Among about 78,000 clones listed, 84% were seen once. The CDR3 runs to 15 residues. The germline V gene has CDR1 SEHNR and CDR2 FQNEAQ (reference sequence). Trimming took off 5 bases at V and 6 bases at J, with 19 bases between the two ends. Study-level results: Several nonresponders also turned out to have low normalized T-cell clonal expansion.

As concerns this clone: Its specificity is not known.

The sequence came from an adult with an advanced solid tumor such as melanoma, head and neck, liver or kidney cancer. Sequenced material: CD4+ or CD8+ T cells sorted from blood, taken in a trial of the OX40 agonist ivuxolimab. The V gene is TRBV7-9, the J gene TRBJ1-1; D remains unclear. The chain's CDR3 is CASSKEGGVGAEAFF. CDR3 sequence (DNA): TGTGCCAGCAGCAAGGAGGGTGGGGTTGGGGCTGAAGCTTTCTTT.